These T cell receptor beta chains were read from a single sample in a study of memory CD8 T cells in hepatitis C reinfection. The assay was immunoSEQ multiplex PCR, and TCRdb's table has in-frame clones only and misses some. The sample has 40,000 to 45,000 clones, 88% seen once. The sample comprised naive CD8+ T cells sorted from blood. The receptor source for this set is a young man with hepatitis C virus infection. The CDR3 runs from the conserved cysteine through the conserved F or W. Fields, in order: clone size, J gene, D gene, V gene, CDR3 DNA, CDR3 protein. D genes are given only for firm matches. Expanded clones are given a class, and other clones once, few, many or no size at all.

size: .
J: TRBJ2-7
D: .
V: TRBV7-8
DNA: TGTGCCAGCAGCCCCCGGCGGCTTAAACCCTACGAGCAGTACTTC
CDR3: CASSPRRLKPYEQYF

size: .
J: TRBJ2-7
D: TRBD1
V: TRBV28
DNA: TGTGCCAGCCAGGACAGGGGAAAGTCCTACGAGCAGTACTTC
CDR3: CASQDRGKSYEQYF

size: .
J: TRBJ2-1
D: .
V: TRBV5-6
DNA: TGTGCCAGCGGCTTGGTGGAGGGTGTGAATGAGCAGTTCTTC
CDR3: CASGLVEGVNEQFF

size: once
J: TRBJ1-3
D: .
V: TRBV7-9
DNA: TGTGCCACCAGACAGGGAAACACCATATATTTT
CDR3: CATRQGNTIYF

size: .
J: TRBJ2-1
D: .
V: TRBV9
DNA: TGTGCCAGCAGCGCGGACAGCAATGAGCAGTTCTTC
CDR3: CASSADSNEQFF

size: .
J: TRBJ2-5
D: .
V: TRBV27
DNA: TGTGCCAGCAGTTTATTCGGTGGAGAGACCCAGTACTTC
CDR3: CASSLFGGETQYF

size: .
J: TRBJ2-3
D: .
V: TRBV4-1
DNA: TGCGCCAGCAGCCAAACCCGGGGCACAGATACGCAGTATTTT
CDR3: CASSQTRGTDTQYF

size: .
J: TRBJ2-3
D: TRBD2
V: TRBV5-6
DNA: TGTGCCAGCAGCCCCGGACTAGCGGGATGGTTGAGCACAGATACGCAGTATTTT
CDR3: CASSPGLAGWLSTDTQYF

size: .
J: TRBJ2-2
D: TRBD1
V: TRBV6-5
DNA: TGTGCCAGCGCCGACAGGGTCATCGCCGGGGAGCTGTTTTTT
CDR3: CASADRVIAGELFF

size: few
J: TRBJ1-2
D: TRBD1
V: TRBV27
DNA: TGTGCCAGCAGCCCGGGACAGCTTAACTATGGCTACACCTTC
CDR3: CASSPGQLNYGYTF

size: .
J: TRBJ2-1
D: .
V: TRBV21-1
DNA: TGTGCCAGCAGCAAAGCCCTCAGGGGGCTGATATGGGAGCCCCTGTGCAATGAGCAGTTCTTC
CDR3: CASSKALRGLIWEPLCNEQFF